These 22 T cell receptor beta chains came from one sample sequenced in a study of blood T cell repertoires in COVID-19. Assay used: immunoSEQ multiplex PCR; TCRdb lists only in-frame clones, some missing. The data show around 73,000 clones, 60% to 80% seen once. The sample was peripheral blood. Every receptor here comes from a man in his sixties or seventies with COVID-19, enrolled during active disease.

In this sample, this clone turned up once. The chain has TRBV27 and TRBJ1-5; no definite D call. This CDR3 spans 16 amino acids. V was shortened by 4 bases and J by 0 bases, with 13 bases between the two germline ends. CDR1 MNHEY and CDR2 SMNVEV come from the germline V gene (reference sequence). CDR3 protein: CASSSPGQLSNQPQHF. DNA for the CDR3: TGTGCCAGCAGTTCCCCTGGGCAGCTTAGCAATCAGCCCCAGCATTTT.

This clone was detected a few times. Here the CDR3 DNA reads TGTGCCAGCTCACCCCTTACAGGGGGCGAGGGCTATGGCTACACCTTC. Amino acids: CASSPLTGGEGYGYTF. The chain joins TRBV18 to TRBJ1-2, with 9 bases matching TRBD1. The CDR3 has 16 amino acids. V was clipped by 3 bases and J by 4 bases; unmatched bases: 9. Germline-derived CDR1 and CDR2 are KGHSH and LQKENI.

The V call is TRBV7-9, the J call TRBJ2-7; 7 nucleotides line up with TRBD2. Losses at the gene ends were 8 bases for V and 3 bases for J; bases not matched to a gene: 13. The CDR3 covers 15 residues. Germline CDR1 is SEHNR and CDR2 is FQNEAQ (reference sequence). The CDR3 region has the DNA TGTGCCAGCCGCTCCCTGAGCGGGAATGACTACGAGCAGTACTTC. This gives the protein CASRSLSGNDYEQYF.

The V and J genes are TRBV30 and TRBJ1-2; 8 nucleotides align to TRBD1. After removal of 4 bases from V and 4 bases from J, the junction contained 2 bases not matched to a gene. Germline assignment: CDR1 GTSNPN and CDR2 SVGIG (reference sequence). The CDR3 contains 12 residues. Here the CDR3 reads CAWTGQGYGYTF. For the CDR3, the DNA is TGTGCCTGGACCGGACAGGGCTATGGCTACACCTTC.

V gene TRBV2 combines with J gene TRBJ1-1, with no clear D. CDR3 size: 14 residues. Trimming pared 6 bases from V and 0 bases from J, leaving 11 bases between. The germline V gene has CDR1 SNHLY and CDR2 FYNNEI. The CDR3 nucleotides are TGTGCCAGCAGAGAGACTTTTTTGAACACTGAAGCTTTCTTT. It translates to CASRETFLNTEAFF.

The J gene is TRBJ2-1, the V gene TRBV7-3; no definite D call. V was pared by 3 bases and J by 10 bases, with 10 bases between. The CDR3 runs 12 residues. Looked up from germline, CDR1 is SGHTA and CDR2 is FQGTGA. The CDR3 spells CASSLADGEQFF. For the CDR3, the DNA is TGTGCCAGCAGCTTGGCGGATGGAGAGCAGTTCTTC.

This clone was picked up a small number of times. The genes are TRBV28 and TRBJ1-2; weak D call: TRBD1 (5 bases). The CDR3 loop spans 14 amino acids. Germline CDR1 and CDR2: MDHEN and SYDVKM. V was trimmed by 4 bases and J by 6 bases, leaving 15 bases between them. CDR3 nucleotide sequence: TGTGCCAGCAGTTCCCCCGCGGGGGTGAATGGCTACACCTTC. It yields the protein CASSSPAGVNGYTF.

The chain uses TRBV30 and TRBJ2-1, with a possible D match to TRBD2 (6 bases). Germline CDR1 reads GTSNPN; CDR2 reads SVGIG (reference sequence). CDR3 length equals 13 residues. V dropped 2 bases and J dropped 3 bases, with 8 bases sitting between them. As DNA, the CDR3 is TGTGCCTGGAGTTTCGGGAGCTACAATGAGCAGTTCTTC. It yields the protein CAWSFGSYNEQFF. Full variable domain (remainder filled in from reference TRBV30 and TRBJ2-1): SQTIHQWPATLVQPVGSPLSLECTVEGTSNPNLYWYRQAAGRGLQLLFYSVGIGQISSEVPQNLSASRPQDRQFILSSKKLLLSDSGFYLCAWSFGSYNEQFFGPGTRLTVL.

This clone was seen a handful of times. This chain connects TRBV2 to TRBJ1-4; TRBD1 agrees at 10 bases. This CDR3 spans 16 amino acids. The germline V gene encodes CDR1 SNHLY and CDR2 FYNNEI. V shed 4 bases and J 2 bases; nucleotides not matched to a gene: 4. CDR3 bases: TGTGCCAGCAGTGCGGACAGGGGGTCTACTAATGAAAAACTGTTTTTT. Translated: CASSADRGSTNEKLFF.

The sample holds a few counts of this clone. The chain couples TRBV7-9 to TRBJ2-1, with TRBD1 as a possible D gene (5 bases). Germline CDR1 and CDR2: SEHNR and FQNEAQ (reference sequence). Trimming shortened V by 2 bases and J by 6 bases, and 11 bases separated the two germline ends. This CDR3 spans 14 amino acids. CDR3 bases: TGTGCCAGCAGCTTATCGGCAGGGTTCAATGAGCAGTTCTTC. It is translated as CASSLSAGFNEQFF.

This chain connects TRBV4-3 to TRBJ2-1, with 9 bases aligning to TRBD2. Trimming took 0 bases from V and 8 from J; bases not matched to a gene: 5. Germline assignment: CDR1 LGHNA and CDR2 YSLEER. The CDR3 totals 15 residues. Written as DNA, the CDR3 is TGCGCCAGCAGCCAAGATATGACTAGCGGCGATGAGCAGTTCTTC. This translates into CASSQDMTSGDEQFF.

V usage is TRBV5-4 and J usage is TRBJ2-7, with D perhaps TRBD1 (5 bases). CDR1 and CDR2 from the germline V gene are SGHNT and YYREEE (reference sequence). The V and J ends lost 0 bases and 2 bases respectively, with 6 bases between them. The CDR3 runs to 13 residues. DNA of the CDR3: TGTGCCAGCAGCTTGGCAGGGCCCTACGAGCAGTACTTC. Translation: CASSLAGPYEQYF.

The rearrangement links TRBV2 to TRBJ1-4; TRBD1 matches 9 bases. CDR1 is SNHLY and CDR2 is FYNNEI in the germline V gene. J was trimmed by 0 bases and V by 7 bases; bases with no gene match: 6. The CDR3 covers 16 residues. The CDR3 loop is CASTVDRGSTNEKLFF. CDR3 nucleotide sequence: TGTGCCAGCACCGTGGACAGGGGATCAACTAATGAAAAACTGTTTTTT.

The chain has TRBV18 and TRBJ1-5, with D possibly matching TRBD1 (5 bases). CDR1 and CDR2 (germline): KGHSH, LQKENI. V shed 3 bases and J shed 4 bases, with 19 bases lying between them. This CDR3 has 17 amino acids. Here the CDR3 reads CASSPSPWSGGNQPQHF. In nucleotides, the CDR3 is TGTGCCAGCTCACCTTCCCCCTGGAGCGGGGGAAATCAGCCCCAGCATTTT.

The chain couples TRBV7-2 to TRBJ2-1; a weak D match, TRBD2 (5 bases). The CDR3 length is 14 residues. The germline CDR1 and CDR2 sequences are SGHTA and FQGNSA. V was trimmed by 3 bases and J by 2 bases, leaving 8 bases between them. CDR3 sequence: CASSLSGTYNEQFF. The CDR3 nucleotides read TGTGCCAGCAGCTTGAGCGGAACCTACAATGAGCAGTTCTTC. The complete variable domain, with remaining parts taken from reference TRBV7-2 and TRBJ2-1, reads GAGVSQSPSNKVTEKGKDVELRCDPISGHTALYWYRQSLGQGLEFLIYFQGNSAPDKSGLPSDRFSAERTGGSVSTLTIQRTQQEDSAVYLCASSLSGTYNEQFFGPGTRLTVL.

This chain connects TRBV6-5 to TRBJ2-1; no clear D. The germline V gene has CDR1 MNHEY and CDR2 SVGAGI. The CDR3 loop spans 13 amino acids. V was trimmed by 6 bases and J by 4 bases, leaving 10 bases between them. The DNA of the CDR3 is TGTGCCAGCAGGATGACGGAGTACAATGAGCAGTTCTTC. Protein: CASRMTEYNEQFF.

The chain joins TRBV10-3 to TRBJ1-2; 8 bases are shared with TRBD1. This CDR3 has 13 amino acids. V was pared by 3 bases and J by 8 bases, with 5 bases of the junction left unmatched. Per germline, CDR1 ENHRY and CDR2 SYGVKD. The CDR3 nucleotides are TGTGCCATCAGTGAAATGACAGGGGCAGGCTACACCTTC. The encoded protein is CAISEMTGAGYTF.

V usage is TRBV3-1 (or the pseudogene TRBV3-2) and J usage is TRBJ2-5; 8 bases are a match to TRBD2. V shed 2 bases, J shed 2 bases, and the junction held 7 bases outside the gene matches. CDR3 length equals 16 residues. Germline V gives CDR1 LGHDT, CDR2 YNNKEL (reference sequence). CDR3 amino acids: CASSQSSGRGQETQYF. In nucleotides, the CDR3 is TGTGCCAGCAGCCAATCCAGCGGGAGAGGGCAAGAGACCCAGTACTTC.

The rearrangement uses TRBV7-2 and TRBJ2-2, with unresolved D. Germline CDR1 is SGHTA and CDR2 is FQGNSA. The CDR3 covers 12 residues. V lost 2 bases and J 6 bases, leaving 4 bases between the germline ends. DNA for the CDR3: TGTGCCAGCAGCTTAAACTCCGGGGAGCTGTTTTTT. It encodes CASSLNSGELFF.

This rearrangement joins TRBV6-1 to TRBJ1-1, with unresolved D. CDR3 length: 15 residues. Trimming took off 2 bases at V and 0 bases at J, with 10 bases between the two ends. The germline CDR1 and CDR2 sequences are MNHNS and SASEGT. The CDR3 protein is CASSENRDMNTEAFF. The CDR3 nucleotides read TGTGCCAGCAGTGAAAACAGAGACATGAACACTGAAGCTTTCTTT.

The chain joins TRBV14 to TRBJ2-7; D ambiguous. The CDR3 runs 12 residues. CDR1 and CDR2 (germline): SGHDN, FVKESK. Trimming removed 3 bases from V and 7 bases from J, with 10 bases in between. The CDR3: CASSQNMEEQYF. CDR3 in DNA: TGTGCCAGCAGCCAGAATATGGAGGAGCAGTACTTC. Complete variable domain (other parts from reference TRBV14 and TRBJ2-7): EAGVTQFPSHSVIEKGQTVTLRCDPISGHDNLYWYRRVMGKEIKFLLHFVKESKQDESGMPNNRFLAERTGGTYSTLKVQPAELEDSGVYFCASSQNMEEQYFGPGTRLTVT.

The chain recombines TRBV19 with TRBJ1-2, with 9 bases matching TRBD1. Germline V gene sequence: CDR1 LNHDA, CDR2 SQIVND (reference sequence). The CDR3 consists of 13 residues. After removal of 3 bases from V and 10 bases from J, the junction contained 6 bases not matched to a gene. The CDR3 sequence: CASSMMGQGFYTF. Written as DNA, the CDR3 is TGTGCCAGTAGTATGATGGGACAGGGATTCTACACCTTC.